These T cell receptor beta chains were read from a single sample in a study of CD8 T cells in ankylosing spondylitis. TCRdb re-called the 5' RACE reads with MiXCR, one entry per CDR3 protein. Of 250,000 to 350,000 distinct CDR3 sequences in the sample, 15% to 20% are singletons; the top ten hold around 8%. The sample taken for sequencing was blood, either unsorted or a sorted T cell fraction (not recorded which). These receptors originate from a male donor with ankylosing spondylitis or in good health (not recorded which). CDR3s include the opening cysteine and the closing phenylalanine or tryptophan. Fields, in order: V gene, J gene, CDR3 protein.

V gene: TRBV6-1
J gene: TRBJ1-5
CDR3 protein: CASSRQAYSNQPQHF

V gene: TRBV4-2
J gene: TRBJ2-5
CDR3 protein: CASSQDGSGDETQYF

V gene: TRBV12-3/TRBV12-4
J gene: TRBJ1-2
CDR3 protein: CASRGDRTDGYTF

V gene: TRBV4-2
J gene: TRBJ1-1
CDR3 protein: CASSAVGRGRNTEAFF

V gene: TRBV12-3/TRBV12-4
J gene: TRBJ1-1
CDR3 protein: CASSLGKNTEAFF

V gene: TRBV20-1
J gene: TRBJ2-5
CDR3 protein: CSAERGETQYF

V gene: TRBV12-3/TRBV12-4
J gene: TRBJ1-2
CDR3 protein: CASQLRLTGMNGYTF

V gene: TRBV20-1
J gene: TRBJ2-2
CDR3 protein: CSATGTYTGELFF

V gene: TRBV6-1
J gene: TRBJ1-2
CDR3 protein: CASSKESGTANYGYTF

V gene: TRBV5-6
J gene: TRBJ2-1
CDR3 protein: CASSLAQGGTYNEQFF

V gene: TRBV27
J gene: TRBJ2-1
CDR3 protein: CATSRQGEYNEQFF

V gene: TRBV11-2
J gene: TRBJ2-2
CDR3 protein: CASSLDWASGRSTGELFF

V gene: TRBV4-1
J gene: TRBJ2-1
CDR3 protein: CASSPTAAGGYEQFF

V gene: TRBV25-1
J gene: TRBJ2-5
CDR3 protein: CASSEFIGQQETQYF

V gene: TRBV7-9
J gene: TRBJ2-3
CDR3 protein: CASSLRSASTDTQYF

V gene: TRBV20-1
J gene: TRBJ2-5
CDR3 protein: CSARGLTLTGGGETQYF

V gene: TRBV11-3
J gene: TRBJ2-1
CDR3 protein: CASQEGSHEQFF

V gene: TRBV12-3/TRBV12-4
J gene: TRBJ1-5
CDR3 protein: CASSPGQVNQPQHF

V gene: TRBV20-1
J gene: TRBJ2-3
CDR3 protein: CSAEGGAGDTQYF

V gene: TRBV15
J gene: TRBJ2-1
CDR3 protein: CATSRERAYNEQFF

V gene: TRBV15
J gene: TRBJ2-3
CDR3 protein: CATSRGRDTDTQYF

V gene: TRBV15
J gene: TRBJ1-1
CDR3 protein: CATSRVAGRTEAFF

V gene: TRBV7-7
J gene: TRBJ1-1
CDR3 protein: CAGIPDRRNTEAFF

V gene: TRBV27
J gene: TRBJ2-2
CDR3 protein: CASSLESGNANTGELFF

V gene: TRBV25-1
J gene: TRBJ2-5
CDR3 protein: CASSGLAGARETQYF

V gene: TRBV28
J gene: TRBJ2-3
CDR3 protein: CASSLWTTSTDTQYF

V gene: TRBV5-1
J gene: TRBJ2-1
CDR3 protein: CASGTGGSLNEQFF

V gene: TRBV27
J gene: TRBJ1-2
CDR3 protein: CASRGTGGNSGYTF

V gene: TRBV12-3/TRBV12-4
J gene: TRBJ2-1
CDR3 protein: CAGGGVNEQFF

V gene: TRBV7-8
J gene: TRBJ2-1
CDR3 protein: CASSFQSTSGRAISHNEQFF

V gene: TRBV20-1
J gene: TRBJ1-2
CDR3 protein: CSARGQIDYGYTF

V gene: TRBV5-1
J gene: TRBJ2-6
CDR3 protein: CASSLASAGANVLTF

V gene: TRBV7-6
J gene: TRBJ1-1
CDR3 protein: CASSKLLQGITEAFF

V gene: TRBV5-1
J gene: TRBJ2-5
CDR3 protein: CASSKGGQGETQYF

V gene: TRBV6-2/TRBV6-3
J gene: TRBJ1-5
CDR3 protein: CASGSNLMAQHF

V gene: TRBV12-3/TRBV12-4
J gene: TRBJ2-3
CDR3 protein: CASSLWTLGTDTQSF

V gene: TRBV20-1
J gene: TRBJ2-1
CDR3 protein: CRVKGTSGRGDEQFF

V gene: TRBV29-1
J gene: TRBJ2-5
CDR3 protein: CSTTLAGGETQYF

V gene: TRBV5-1
J gene: TRBJ2-4
CDR3 protein: CASQLAGENIQYF

V gene: TRBV10-2
J gene: TRBJ2-3
CDR3 protein: CASAMAGRGDTQYF

V gene: TRBV6-5
J gene: TRBJ1-4
CDR3 protein: CASSFDNTNEKLFF

V gene: TRBV12-3/TRBV12-4
J gene: TRBJ2-5
CDR3 protein: CASTQPGTSGRSETQYF

V gene: TRBV28
J gene: TRBJ2-4
CDR3 protein: CASSLRQGLKNIQYF